Listed below are T cell receptor beta chains from one sample, sequenced in a study of graft-versus-host responses after intestinal transplantation. This table comes from immunoSEQ multiplex PCR, and its TCRdb copy is limited to in-frame clones, with some not included. Among 75,000 to 100,000 clones listed, roughly 91% were seen once. For these TCRs, the target antigens are not known. This sample comprised unstimulated CD4+ T cells sorted from spleen or lymph node cells, obtained before transplant. Receptors originate from a human donor who was the organ donor for an intestinal transplant. CDR3s include the opening cysteine and the closing phenylalanine or tryptophan. The D gene is left open where the match is weak. Clone size is shown for a subset of rows, as once, few, many or a class of expanded clone.

j_gene: TRBJ1-6; v_gene: TRBV19; abundance: -; d_gene: TRBD1; CDR3aa: CASTVGQGTNSPLHF; CDR3nt: TGTGCCAGTACCGTGGGACAGGGGACGAATTCACCCCTCCACTTT
j_gene: TRBJ1-2; v_gene: TRBV5-1; abundance: -; d_gene: -; CDR3aa: CASSLGSLDGYTF; CDR3nt: TGCGCCAGCAGCTTGGGAAGCCTGGATGGCTACACCTTC
j_gene: TRBJ1-2; v_gene: TRBV28; abundance: -; d_gene: TRBD1; CDR3aa: CASSSAATGVINYGYTF; CDR3nt: TGTGCCAGCAGTTCTGCGGCGACAGGGGTGATTAACTATGGCTACACCTTC
j_gene: TRBJ1-2; v_gene: TRBV5-4; abundance: -; d_gene: TRBD1; CDR3aa: CASSSQGAYGYTF; CDR3nt: TGTGCCAGCAGCTCACAGGGGGCCTATGGCTACACCTTC
j_gene: TRBJ2-5; v_gene: TRBV5-1; abundance: -; d_gene: -; CDR3aa: CASSRPGETVETQYF; CDR3nt: TGCGCCAGCAGTCGTCCCGGTGAAACTGTAGAGACCCAGTACTTC
j_gene: TRBJ1-5; v_gene: TRBV4-1; abundance: -; d_gene: -; CDR3aa: CASSPGGRIGNQPQHF; CDR3nt: TGCGCCAGCAGCCCCGGGGGGAGGATAGGCAATCAGCCCCAGCATTTT
j_gene: TRBJ2-6; v_gene: TRBV2; abundance: -; d_gene: TRBD1; CDR3aa: CASNRDRGASGANVLTF; CDR3nt: TGTGCCAGCAACAGGGACAGGGGGGCCTCTGGGGCCAACGTCCTGACTTTC
j_gene: TRBJ2-7; v_gene: TRBV13; abundance: -; d_gene: -; CDR3aa: CASSLSLGTLQQYF; CDR3nt: TGTGCCAGCAGCCTGTCTTTAGGGACACTACAGCAGTACTTC
j_gene: TRBJ2-3; v_gene: TRBV18; abundance: -; d_gene: -; CDR3aa: CASSPETLGTDTQYF; CDR3nt: TGTGCCAGCTCACCTGAGACACTGGGCACAGATACGCAGTATTTT
j_gene: TRBJ2-7; v_gene: TRBV10-3; abundance: -; d_gene: TRBD1; CDR3aa: CATGQGANEQYF; CDR3nt: TGTGCCACCGGACAGGGTGCGAACGAGCAGTACTTC
j_gene: TRBJ2-7; v_gene: TRBV30; abundance: -; d_gene: TRBD1; CDR3aa: CAWRTGLSYEQYF; CDR3nt: TGTGCCTGGCGGACAGGGTTGTCCTACGAGCAGTACTTC
j_gene: TRBJ2-7; v_gene: TRBV19; abundance: few; d_gene: TRBD2; CDR3aa: CASSPLAGSSYEQYF; CDR3nt: TGTGCCAGTAGTCCACTAGCGGGGAGCTCCTACGAGCAGTACTTC
j_gene: TRBJ2-5; v_gene: TRBV5-4; abundance: -; d_gene: TRBD2; CDR3aa: CASSGERGGIKTQYF; CDR3nt: TGTGCCAGCAGCGGCGAGCGGGGGGGCATAAAGACCCAGTACTTC
j_gene: TRBJ2-1; v_gene: TRBV7-2; abundance: -; d_gene: TRBD2; CDR3aa: CASSSRTSGGNEQFF; CDR3nt: TGTGCCAGCAGCTCACGGACTAGCGGGGGCAATGAGCAGTTCTTC
j_gene: TRBJ1-2; v_gene: TRBV28; abundance: -; d_gene: -; CDR3aa: CASSLSTGIYGYTF; CDR3nt: TGTGCCAGCAGTTTGAGCACAGGGATCTATGGCTACACCTTC